A single sample gave rise to the 7 T cell receptor beta chains below, sequenced in a study of OX40 agonist ivuxolimab in advanced cancers. Profiling relied on immunoSEQ multiplex PCR, and the TCRdb table lists in-frame clones only, not all of them. The sample has 9,500 to 15,000 clones; 69% are singletons. Material: CD4+ or CD8+ T cells sorted from blood, obtained in a trial of the OX40 agonist ivuxolimab. Receptor source: an adult with an advanced solid tumor such as melanoma, head and neck, liver or kidney cancer.

The CDR3 DNA is TGTGCCAGCAGTCAGGGGCTGTGGGATCAGCCCCAGCATTTT. Its protein is CASSQGLWDQPQHF. The chain is built from TRBV27 and TRBJ1-5, with D perhaps matching TRBD1 (6 bases). The ends were cut back, 5 bases at V and 5 bases at J, with 13 bases in the middle. The germline CDR1 and CDR2 sequences are MNHEY and SMNVEV (reference sequence). The CDR3 length is 14 residues.

The genes are TRBV6-6 and TRBJ1-2; 9 positions agree with TRBD1. The V and J ends lost 4 bases and 4 bases, in that order; junction bases with no gene match: 7. The germline gives CDR1 MNHNY, CDR2 SVGAGI (reference sequence). The CDR3 consists of 15 residues. The CDR3 nucleotides read TGTGCCAGCAGTTCCCGGGACAGGGAGGCCTATGGCTACACCTTC. As protein: CASSSRDREAYGYTF.

This clone is classed as medium-sized. This rearrangement joins TRBV7-9 to TRBJ2-7; D is perhaps TRBD1 or TRBD2 (5 bases each). CDR3 length: 13 residues. The germline gives CDR1 SEHNR, CDR2 FQNEAQ (reference sequence). V was shortened by 6 bases and J by 6 bases, with 15 bases between the two germline ends. As DNA, the CDR3 is TGTGCCAGCAGTCCCACGCCAGGGAGCGAGCAGTACTTC. It codes for CASSPTPGSEQYF.

The rearrangement links TRBV19 to TRBJ2-4; D not certain. The CDR3 contains 15 residues. CDR1 LNHDA and CDR2 SQIVND come from the germline V gene (reference sequence). Trimming took 5 bases from V and 1 from J, leaving 12 bases between them. DNA for the CDR3: TGTGCCAGTAGTTTTTCCCCTGGGGCCAAAAACATTCAGTACTTC. Its protein is CASSFSPGAKNIQYF.

The rearrangement links TRBV27 to TRBJ2-1; 9 bases fit TRBD2. The germline V gene encodes CDR1 MNHEY and CDR2 SMNVEV (reference sequence). This CDR3 contains 16 residues. With V trimmed by 5 bases and J by 3 bases, 8 bases remained unmatched. The DNA of the CDR3 is TGTGCCAGCAGTGACGTAGCGGGAGTGTACTACAATGAGCAGTTCTTC. It translates to CASSDVAGVYYNEQFF.

CDR3 sequence: CASSVGQILNTEAFF. DNA of the CDR3: TGTGCCAGCAGCGTAGGACAGATCCTTAACACTGAAGCTTTCTTT. The chain uses TRBV9 and TRBJ1-1, with a tentative D call TRBD1 (5 bases). With 0 bases removed from V and 2 bases from J, the gap between germline ends came to 11 bases. Germline V gene data show CDR1 as SGDLS and CDR2 as YYNGEE. The CDR3 is 15 amino acids.

There are a few counts of this clone. The chain joins TRBV19 to TRBJ1-2, with D uncertain. This CDR3 contains 14 residues. Trimming shortened V by 5 bases and J by 3 bases, and 13 bases separated the two germline ends. Germline CDR1 is LNHDA and CDR2 is SQIVND (reference sequence). The chain's CDR3 is CASSEWTSHYGYTF. Here the CDR3 DNA reads TGTGCCAGTAGTGAATGGACTAGTCACTATGGCTACACCTTC.